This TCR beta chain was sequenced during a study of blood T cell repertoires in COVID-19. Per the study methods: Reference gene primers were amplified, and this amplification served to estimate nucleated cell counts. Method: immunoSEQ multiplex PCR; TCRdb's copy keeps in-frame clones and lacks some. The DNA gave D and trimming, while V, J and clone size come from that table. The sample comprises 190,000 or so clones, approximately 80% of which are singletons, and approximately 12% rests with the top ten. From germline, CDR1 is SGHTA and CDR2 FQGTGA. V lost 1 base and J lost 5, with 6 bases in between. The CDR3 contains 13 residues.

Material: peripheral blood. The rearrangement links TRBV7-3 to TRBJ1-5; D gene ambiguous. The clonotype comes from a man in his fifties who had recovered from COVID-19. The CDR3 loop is CASSLNFDQPQHF. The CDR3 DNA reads TGTGCCAGCAGCTTAAATTTCGATCAGCCCCAGCATTTT.